This TCR beta chain was retrieved from a study of radiotherapy plus CTLA-4 blockade in lung cancer. Background on the study: Objective responses were seen in around 19% of patients, disease control in 25% to 35%.

The data were produced by immunoSEQ multiplex PCR, yet TCRdb's version contains in-frame clones alone and is incomplete. Of tens of thousands of clones detected, 84% appear once; the ten largest clones hold roughly 5%. Study conclusions and caveats: Expansion of tumor-derived TCR clones was observed in blood after radiotherapy plus ipilimumab.

With regard to this clone: Its antigen is unidentified.

Trimming took 4 bases from V and 2 from J, leaving 7 bases between them. This CDR3 comprises 13 residues. CDR1 and CDR2 from the germline V gene are MNHEY and SMNVEV (reference sequence). The specimen comprised peripheral blood, sampled from a patient treated with radiotherapy plus ipilimumab. This receptor was obtained from a human donor with non-small cell lung cancer whose response to radiotherapy plus ipilimumab could not be evaluated. The chain couples TRBV27 to TRBJ2-3; no firm D call. CDR3 coding DNA: TGTGCCAGCAGTTCCCCCTACACAGATACGCAGTATTTT. It codes for CASSSPYTDTQYF.